This T cell receptor beta chain was captured in a study of cytomegalovirus exposure and HLA in healthy donors. Notes on the study in general: Later examination showed HLA-associated TCR beta chains had greater clonal expansion than equally common others. In a later analysis, more than 15,000 TCR beta sequences were associated with HLA alleles at 0.05 false discovery rate. Reports state that TCR beta sequences accurately predicted most subjects' HLA-A and HLA-B alleles. Prior analysis indicated that the majority of TCR beta V segments exhibited productivity approximately 87% or approximately 30% of the time.

Germline V lookup: CDR1 SGHTA, CDR2 FQGNSA. The CDR3 is 17 amino acids. After removal of 5 bases from V and 0 bases from J, the junction contained 9 bases not matched to a gene. As concerns this clone: Its antigen is unknown.

With 60 Vbeta and 13 Jbeta primers, the PCR was carried out. The method was immunoSEQ multiplex PCR; TCRdb's version includes in-frame clones alone and lacks a portion of them. The data show roughly 93,000 clones, with around three quarters seen just once and 0.57% held by the top ten. Sample: PBMCs. V usage is TRBV7-2 and J usage is TRBJ2-1; TRBD2 aligns across 8 bases. The source of this sequence is a man younger than 45 in good health and CMV-seronegative. As DNA, the CDR3 is TGTGCCAGCAGCCCGGGGCGGGGGGAAAGCTCCTACAATGAGCAGTTCTTC. It encodes CASSPGRGESSYNEQFF.